One sample yielded the 15 T cell receptor beta chains listed below, sequenced in a study of OX40 agonist ivuxolimab in advanced cancers. Method: immunoSEQ multiplex PCR; TCRdb's copy keeps in-frame clones and lacks some. Of 75,000 to 95,000 clones listed, 80% to 95% were seen once; the top ten hold approximately 10%. The source was CD4+ or CD8+ T cells sorted from blood, collected in a trial of the OX40 agonist ivuxolimab. The source of these receptors is an adult with an advanced solid tumor such as melanoma, head and neck, liver or kidney cancer.

This rearrangement joins TRBV7-9 to TRBJ1-1, with 7 bases that match TRBD1. Germline values: CDR1 SEHNR, CDR2 FQNEAQ (reference sequence). J was trimmed by 3 bases and V by 7 bases; bases with no gene match: 8. The CDR3 spans 14 residues. CDR3 residues: CASILTGYDTEAFF. The DNA of the CDR3 is TGTGCCAGCATCCTGACAGGGTATGACACTGAAGCTTTCTTT.

The CDR3, as DNA: TGTGCCAGCTCTCCCACGACAGGGTGGAACACTGAAGCTTTCTTT. This translates into CASSPTTGWNTEAFF. The J gene is TRBJ1-1, the V gene TRBV18; 7 bases fit TRBD1. Germline V CDR1 and CDR2: KGHSH, LQKENI. J gave up 1 base and V 6 bases, and 8 bases lay outside the gene matches. The CDR3 runs 15 residues.

V and J are TRBV9 and TRBJ1-2; 9 bases map to TRBD1. The ends lost 3 bases at V and 8 bases at J; junction bases unmatched: 5. CDR1 SGDLS and CDR2 YYNGEE come from the germline V gene. CDR3 length: 13 amino acids. CDR3 coding DNA: TGTGCCAGCAGCGGGGACAGGGAGGACGGCTACACCTTC. It translates to CASSGDREDGYTF.

V and J are TRBV19 and TRBJ1-2, with 8 bases aligning to TRBD1. Germline V gives CDR1 LNHDA, CDR2 SQIVND (reference sequence). This CDR3 contains 13 residues. V was clipped by 11 bases and J by 3 bases; unmatched bases: 8. CDR3 bases: TGTGCCGGGAGGGACAGGTCTGACTATGGCTACACCTTC. Its protein product is CAGRDRSDYGYTF.

V usage is TRBV7-9 and J usage is TRBJ2-7; D tentatively reads TRBD1 or TRBD2 (5 bases each). Deletions cut 3 bases from V and 2 bases from J, with 8 bases between. The CDR3 extends over 13 amino acids. CDR1 and CDR2 (germline): SEHNR, FQNEAQ (reference sequence). Written as DNA, the CDR3 is TGTGCCAGCAGCTTGGGGGACCCCTACGAGCAGTACTTC. Residues: CASSLGDPYEQYF.

This chain uses TRBV30 with TRBJ1-1; D is possibly TRBD1 (5 bases). Germline CDR1 is GTSNPN and CDR2 is SVGIG (reference sequence). The germline V and J ends were trimmed by 1 base and 9 bases, with 12 bases remaining between them. The CDR3 is 12 residues long. The CDR3 bases are TGTGCCTGGAGTGCCACGACAGCTCAAGCTTTCTTT. Its translation is CAWSATTAQAFF.

V and J are TRBV4-1 and TRBJ1-1; 7 positions agree with TRBD1. CDR1 is MGHRA, CDR2 YSYEKL, per germline. CDR3 length equals 15 residues. V dropped 3 bases and J dropped 4; count of bases not matched to a gene: 8. The CDR3 nucleotides are TGCGCCAGCAGCCAGTCTCAGGGGGGGGTCACTGAAGCTTTCTTT. Encoded protein: CASSQSQGGVTEAFF.

The J gene is TRBJ1-5, the V gene TRBV7-6, with D uncertain. V dropped 4 bases and J dropped 0 bases, with 4 bases sitting between them. Germline V CDR1 and CDR2: SGHVS, FNYEAQ. This CDR3 comprises 13 residues. In DNA form, the CDR3 reads TGTGCCAGCAGCTGGCATAGCAATCAGCCCCAGCATTTT. The encoded protein is CASSWHSNQPQHF.

V gene TRBV7-8 combines with J gene TRBJ2-1; 11 nucleotides match TRBD2. Losses at the gene ends were 1 base for V and 4 bases for J; bases not matched to a gene: 12. The germline gives CDR1 SGHVS, CDR2 FQNEAQ. This CDR3 contains 19 residues. The CDR3 protein is CASSLGVLAGAALYNEQFF. The CDR3 DNA reads as TGTGCCAGCAGCTTAGGGGTACTAGCGGGGGCCGCCCTTTACAATGAGCAGTTCTTC.

The J gene is TRBJ2-1, the V gene TRBV5-1; 7 nucleotides align to TRBD1. The CDR3 is 15 amino acids. The germline gives CDR1 SGHRS, CDR2 YFSETQ. V dropped 4 bases and J dropped 3; count of bases not matched to a gene: 7. The CDR3 DNA sequence: TGCGCCAGCAGCAAAGCCGGGACAGACTACAATGAGCAGTTCTTC. It codes for CASSKAGTDYNEQFF.

The V and J genes are TRBV13 and TRBJ2-5, with 9 bases fitting TRBD1. CDR1 and CDR2 (germline): PRHDT, FYEKMQ (reference sequence). The V segment lost 5 bases and the J segment 1 base; nucleotides outside the gene matches: 5. The CDR3 has 15 residues. The CDR3 sequence is CASSQDRGLQETQYF. Written as DNA, the CDR3 is TGTGCCAGCAGCCAGGACAGGGGACTCCAAGAGACCCAGTACTTC.

The chain couples TRBV5-1 to TRBJ2-5; D is possibly TRBD1 or TRBD2 (5 bases each). With 6 bases removed from V and 5 bases from J, the gap between germline ends came to 29 bases. This CDR3 is 18 amino acids long. Germline loops: CDR1 SGHRS, CDR2 YFSETQ. CDR3 loop: CASILPPPGPSIGETQYF. CDR3 in DNA: TGCGCCAGCATTTTGCCCCCCCCGGGACCTTCCATCGGGGAGACCCAGTACTTC.

The chain employs TRBV6-6 and TRBJ1-2, with TRBD1 matching 7 bases. V lost 7 bases, J lost 4 bases, and 9 bases stayed unmatched. CDR1 is MNHNY and CDR2 is SVGAGI in the germline V gene (reference sequence). The length of the CDR3 is 14 residues. The CDR3 is CASTRRQGSYGYTF. The CDR3 region has the DNA TGTGCCAGCACTCGAAGACAGGGCTCCTATGGCTACACCTTC.

The genes are TRBV9 and TRBJ2-3, with 9 bases identical to TRBD2. Looked up from germline, CDR1 is SGDLS and CDR2 is YYNGEE. This CDR3 region has 15 residues. Germline trimming cut 6 bases from V and 2 bases from J; bases unmatched to any gene: 7. CDR3 in amino acids: CASTPLAGPTDTQYF. CDR3 DNA sequence: TGTGCCAGCACCCCCCTAGCGGGACCCACAGATACGCAGTATTTT.

The genes are TRBV7-8 and TRBJ2-1; TRBD2 matches at 10 bases. Losses at the gene ends were 0 bases for V and 7 bases for J; bases not matched to a gene: 3. The CDR3 runs 15 residues. The germline gives CDR1 SGHVS, CDR2 FQNEAQ. In DNA form, the CDR3 reads TGTGCCAGCAGCTTAGCGAGCGGGGGGGCGAATGAGCAGTTCTTC. Residues: CASSLASGGANEQFF.